This is a list of T cell receptor beta chains from one sample in a study of metastatic and nonmetastatic thyroid tumors. TCRdb reassembled clones from the PCR reads with MiXCR. The top ten hold roughly a sixth of the sample, which has 7,000 to 10,000 clones, over 20% seen once. What was sequenced was tumor tissue. These receptors were obtained from a female donor with papillary thyroid cancer or a benign thyroid nodule (not recorded which). Some clones in this sample may be carry-over from other donors' samples. Both conserved end residues are part of each CDR3. The D gene is left open where the match is weak. Part of the rows lack a size; the others show once, few, many or a class for expanded clones.

v_gene: TRBV29-1; d_gene: .; abundance: few; j_gene: TRBJ1-2; CDR3aa: CSVEKRAMDGYTF; CDR3nt: TGCAGCGTTGAAAAAAGGGCCATGGATGGCTACACCTTC
v_gene: TRBV6-1; d_gene: .; abundance: .; j_gene: TRBJ1-3; CDR3aa: CASSFAGRGSGNTIYF; CDR3nt: TGTGCCAGCAGTTTCGCCGGCCGCGGCTCTGGAAACACCATATATTTT
v_gene: TRBV28; d_gene: .; abundance: .; j_gene: TRBJ1-6; CDR3aa: CASRTWDTLVDNSPLHF; CDR3nt: TGTGCCAGCAGGACCTGGGACACTTTAGTTGATAATTCACCCCTCCACTTT
v_gene: TRBV6-5; d_gene: TRBD2; abundance: many; j_gene: TRBJ2-5; CDR3aa: CASSYSNGGGETQYF; CDR3nt: TGTGCCAGCAGTTACTCGAACGGGGGGGGGGAGACCCAGTACTTC
v_gene: TRBV20-1; d_gene: TRBD1; abundance: many; j_gene: TRBJ2-5; CDR3aa: CSASSGTGAMETQYF; CDR3nt: TGCAGTGCTAGTTCGGGGACAGGGGCTATGGAGACCCAGTACTTC
v_gene: TRBV7-3; d_gene: .; abundance: many; j_gene: TRBJ2-3; CDR3aa: CASSLTFGGPSTDTQYF; CDR3nt: TGTGCCAGCAGCTTAACTTTTGGTGGGCCGAGCACAGATACGCAGTATTTT
v_gene: TRBV7-2; d_gene: TRBD2; abundance: many; j_gene: TRBJ2-1; CDR3aa: CASSLLAGVDEQFF; CDR3nt: TGTGCCAGCAGCCTTTTAGCGGGAGTAGATGAGCAGTTCTTC
v_gene: TRBV19; d_gene: .; abundance: many; j_gene: TRBJ1-1; CDR3aa: CASSTEVRTEAFF; CDR3nt: TGTGCCAGTAGTACCGAGGTCAGGACTGAAGCTTTCTTT
v_gene: TRBV6-1; d_gene: .; abundance: .; j_gene: TRBJ2-7; CDR3aa: CASSALLSRVGEQYF; CDR3nt: TGTGCCAGCAGTGCTCTACTCTCCAGGGTCGGCGAGCAGTACTTC
v_gene: TRBV6-5; d_gene: .; abundance: few; j_gene: TRBJ1-2; CDR3aa: CASSYTSGGVDGYTF; CDR3nt: TGTGCCAGCAGTTACACCTCAGGAGGGGTGGATGGCTACACCTTC
v_gene: TRBV24-1; d_gene: .; abundance: medium-sized; j_gene: TRBJ2-1; CDR3aa: CATSDSGGAGNEQFF; CDR3nt: TGTGCCACCAGTGATTCGGGGGGCGCAGGGAATGAGCAGTTCTTC
v_gene: TRBV10-3; d_gene: .; abundance: many; j_gene: TRBJ2-4; CDR3aa: CAISADLAKNIQYF; CDR3nt: TGTGCCATCAGTGCAGATTTAGCCAAAAACATTCAGTACTTC
v_gene: TRBV11-2; d_gene: TRBD1; abundance: .; j_gene: TRBJ1-6; CDR3aa: CASSLGDRGLYYNSPLHF; CDR3nt: TGTGCCAGCAGCTTGGGGGACAGGGGGCTATACTATAATTCACCCCTCCACTTT
v_gene: TRBV7-9; d_gene: TRBD1; abundance: many; j_gene: TRBJ2-5; CDR3aa: CASSSGQGRGETQYF; CDR3nt: TGTGCCAGCAGCTCAGGACAGGGCCGAGGGGAGACCCAGTACTTC
v_gene: TRBV19; d_gene: TRBD1; abundance: medium-sized; j_gene: TRBJ1-2; CDR3aa: CASSITGDYGYTF; CDR3nt: TGTGCCAGTAGTATAACAGGGGACTATGGCTACACCTTC
v_gene: TRBV12-3/TRBV12-4; d_gene: .; abundance: few; j_gene: TRBJ2-1; CDR3aa: CASIPWQGPYNEQFF; CDR3nt: TGTGCCAGCATCCCTTGGCAGGGCCCCTACAATGAGCAGTTCTTC
v_gene: TRBV19; d_gene: TRBD1; abundance: many; j_gene: TRBJ1-1; CDR3aa: CASSSHSGTGSQQAFF; CDR3nt: TGTGCCAGTAGTAGCCATTCCGGGACAGGGTCGCAACAAGCTTTCTTT
v_gene: TRBV10-2; d_gene: .; abundance: many; j_gene: TRBJ1-5; CDR3aa: CVSSEEQGGNQPQHF; CDR3nt: TGCGTCAGCAGTGAGGAGCAGGGAGGCAATCAGCCCCAGCATTTT
v_gene: TRBV24-1; d_gene: TRBD1; abundance: medium-sized; j_gene: TRBJ1-5; CDR3aa: CATETGAGQPQHF; CDR3nt: TGTGCCACCGAAACAGGGGCAGGGCAGCCCCAGCATTTT
v_gene: TRBV11-3; d_gene: .; abundance: many; j_gene: TRBJ2-2; CDR3aa: CASSLVPGELFF; CDR3nt: TGTGCCAGCAGCCTTGTTCCGGGGGAGCTGTTTTTT
v_gene: TRBV19; d_gene: .; abundance: many; j_gene: TRBJ2-5; CDR3aa: CASSANRDETQYF; CDR3nt: TGTGCCAGTAGTGCGAACAGGGACGAGACCCAGTACTTC
v_gene: TRBV15; d_gene: .; abundance: medium-sized; j_gene: TRBJ2-7; CDR3aa: CATSRRPNYEQYF; CDR3nt: TGTGCCACCAGCAGGAGACCGAACTACGAGCAGTACTTC
v_gene: TRBV7-3; d_gene: TRBD1; abundance: .; j_gene: TRBJ2-3; CDR3aa: CASSPGQGHTDTQYF; CDR3nt: TGTGCCAGCAGCCCGGGACAGGGTCATACAGATACGCAGTATTTT
v_gene: TRBV18; d_gene: .; abundance: many; j_gene: TRBJ2-7; CDR3aa: CASSLGDEREQYF; CDR3nt: TGTGCCAGCTCACTGGGAGATGAACGCGAGCAGTACTTC
v_gene: TRBV19; d_gene: .; abundance: few; j_gene: TRBJ1-1; CDR3aa: CASSIGGVGGTEAFF; CDR3nt: TGTGCCAGTAGTATTGGGGGAGTCGGGGGCACTGAAGCTTTCTTT
v_gene: TRBV5-1; d_gene: TRBD1; abundance: many; j_gene: TRBJ1-1; CDR3aa: CASSLKSPGLRQGEAFF; CDR3nt: TGCGCCAGCAGCTTGAAATCCCCCGGGTTAAGACAGGGGGAAGCTTTCTTT
v_gene: TRBV20-1; d_gene: .; abundance: medium-sized; j_gene: TRBJ2-3; CDR3aa: CSAREGNTQYF; CDR3nt: TGCAGTGCTAGAGAGGGGAATACGCAGTATTTT
v_gene: TRBV6-8; d_gene: TRBD1; abundance: few; j_gene: TRBJ2-7; CDR3aa: CASGSPQGIYEQYF; CDR3nt: TGTGCCAGCGGCTCCCCACAGGGGATCTACGAGCAGTACTTC
v_gene: TRBV18; d_gene: TRBD2; abundance: .; j_gene: TRBJ2-1; CDR3aa: CASSPPRLAGDGEKFF; CDR3nt: TGTGCCAGCTCACCCCCTCGACTAGCGGGAGATGGGGAGAAGTTCTTC
v_gene: TRBV2; d_gene: TRBD1; abundance: medium-sized; j_gene: TRBJ2-7; CDR3aa: CASRADRSSYEQYF; CDR3nt: TGTGCCAGTCGAGCGGACAGGAGCTCCTACGAGCAGTACTTC